This T cell receptor beta chain emerged from a study of monozygotic twins with cystic fibrosis. Sequenced by immunoSEQ multiplex PCR; TCRdb stores in-frame clones only, minus some. The table records tens of thousands of clones, just over 95% of them present only once. CDR1 and CDR2 (germline): SNHLY, FYNNEI. V was clipped by 2 bases and J by 3 bases, with 7 bases between them. This CDR3 is built from 14 residues. Worth noting for this clone: Its target is not known.

The study, taken as a whole, reports: Age, concordance and disease severity did not associate with shared CDR3 numbers.

This chain joins TRBV2 and TRBJ2-2; D not certain. Specimen: blood. The source of this sequence is a girl aged 2 to 10 with cystic fibrosis. CDR3 DNA sequence: TGTGCCAGCAGTGAACGTCGGTACACCGGGGAGCTGTTTTTT. Translated: CASSERRYTGELFF.